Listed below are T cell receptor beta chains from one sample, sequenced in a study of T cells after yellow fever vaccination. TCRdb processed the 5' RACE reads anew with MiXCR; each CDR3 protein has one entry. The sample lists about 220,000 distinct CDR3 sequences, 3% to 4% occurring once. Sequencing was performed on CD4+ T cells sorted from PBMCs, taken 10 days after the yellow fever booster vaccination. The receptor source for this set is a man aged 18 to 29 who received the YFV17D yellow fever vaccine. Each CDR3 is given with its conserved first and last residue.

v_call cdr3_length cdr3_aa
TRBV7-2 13 CASSSTRTGHAFF
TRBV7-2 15 CASSLSGGPTDTQYF
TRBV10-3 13 CAISQTSSYEQYF
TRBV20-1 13 CSAAGSDNEKLFF
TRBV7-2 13 CASSLAVRGPQHF
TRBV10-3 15 CAISESDTAGGELFF
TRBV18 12 CASSPGRDEQYF
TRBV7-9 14 CASSLGLAGTEAFF
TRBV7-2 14 CASSLAAGKYEQYF
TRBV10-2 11 CASSEWNEQFF
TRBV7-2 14 CASSTDRGGYGYTF
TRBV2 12 CASSDLGNTIYF
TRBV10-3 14 CAISFRETTGELFF
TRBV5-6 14 CASSLDWEQETQYF
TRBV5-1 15 CASSLGDRETAEQYF
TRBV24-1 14 CATSEANNNYGYTF
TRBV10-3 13 CAIKPGAQETQYF
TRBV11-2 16 CASSRLGQVIVNEQFF
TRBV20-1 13 CSARVDPNRELFF
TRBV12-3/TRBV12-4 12 CASSLGWYGYTF
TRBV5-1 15 CASRVGTGSYDTQYF
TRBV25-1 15 CASSVGHSGANVLTF
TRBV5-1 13 CASSLDVSAEAFF
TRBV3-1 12 CASGGPSYEQYF
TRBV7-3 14 CASSANYNTGELFF
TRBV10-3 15 CAISGQDRYTGELFF
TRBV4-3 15 CASSQGGRPPDGYTF
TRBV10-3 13 CATQVLGVETQYF
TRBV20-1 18 CSVGGEGARSGGTDTQYF
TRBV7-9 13 CASSRKGRKGYTF
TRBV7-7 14 CASSFRLPAETQYF
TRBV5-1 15 CASSLIGGIDSPLHF
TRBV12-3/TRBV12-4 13 CASRQQAGYGYTF
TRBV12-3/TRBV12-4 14 CASSRGSRWQTQYF
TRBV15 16 CATSRDVARGREKLFF
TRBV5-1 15 CASSFTSGHTDTQYF
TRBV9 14 CASSYRDHLDTQYF
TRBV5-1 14 CASSLGTAEETQYF
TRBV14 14 CASSLAVGANVLTF
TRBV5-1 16 CASSLARDRGTGELFF
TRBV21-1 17 CASSKPSGTGVADTQYF
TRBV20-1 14 CSAPMTGRPETQYF
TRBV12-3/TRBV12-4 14 CASSSQRGRYEQYF
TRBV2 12 CASSVGGLEQYF
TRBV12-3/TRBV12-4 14 CASSLLQGRETQYF
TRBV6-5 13 CATWPFPGQGVFF
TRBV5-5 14 CASTKGTTNEKLFF
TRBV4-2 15 CASSQDLAGGLEQYF
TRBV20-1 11 CSASRGYGYTF
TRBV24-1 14 CATSDEVGYGELFF
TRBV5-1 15 CASSETVWAKNIQYF
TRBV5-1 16 CASSLALVEGGETQYF
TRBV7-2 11 CASSRGGTQYF
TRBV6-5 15 CASRSTGTGGETQYF
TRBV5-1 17 CASSSIQGAWDTGELFF
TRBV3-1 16 CASSQDGGYGNQPQHF
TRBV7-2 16 CASSLLASGGQETQYF
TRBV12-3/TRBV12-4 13 CASYRGWGTEAFF